Listed below are T cell receptor beta chains from one sample, sequenced in a study of T cell responses to AZD1222 COVID-19 vaccine. Profiling relied on immunoSEQ multiplex PCR, and the TCRdb table lists in-frame clones only, not all of them. The sample has tens of thousands of clones, more than 75% seen once. The sample in question was peripheral blood, obtained on day 0 of AZD1222 vaccination. The source of these receptors is an adult in good health. CDR3s include the opening cysteine and the closing phenylalanine or tryptophan.

TRBV6-1	TRBJ1-2	14	CASSEASQNYGYTF
TRBV9	TRBJ2-7	15	CASSSGDSSLYEQYF
TRBV6-5	TRBJ2-2	13	CASGQGDTGELFF
TRBV5-1	TRBJ2-3	15	CASSLEGGTGDTQYF
TRBV25-1	TRBJ1-2	11	CASSVGYGYTF
TRBV3-1/TRBV3-2	TRBJ1-5	14	CASSPGTGPRPQHF
TRBV30	TRBJ2-7	16	CAWTQPLAGSPYEQYF
TRBV5-4	TRBJ2-7	13	CASSFQGLYEQYF
TRBV7-9	TRBJ1-3	17	CASSPLQGGTSGGTIYF
TRBV7-6	TRBJ2-7	14	CASSLGAQGIQQYF
TRBV19	TRBJ2-3	14	CASSMGQITDTQYF
TRBV5-1	TRBJ2-7	15	CASSLSSGPPYEQYF
TRBV24-1	TRBJ2-1	18	CATSDATSGGISYNEQFF
TRBV7-2	TRBJ2-7	15	CASSLAAAFQGPPIF
TRBV27	TRBJ1-5	15	CASSSRDGGNQPQHF
TRBV5-1	TRBJ2-3	15	CASSLLGGSTDTQYF
TRBV7-9	TRBJ1-6	14	CASSPRTENSPLHF
TRBV7-8	TRBJ2-4	16	CASSPLAGGAKNIQYF
TRBV7-3	TRBJ1-1	15	CASSRTGHPDTEAFF
TRBV29-1	TRBJ2-5	12	CSLRQGAETQYF
TRBV6-5	TRBJ1-1	14	CASSRPGQNTEAFF
TRBV6-6	TRBJ2-7	13	CASMQDSSYEQYF
TRBV6-2/TRBV6-3	TRBJ2-3	15	CASSFPGSATDTQYF
TRBV25-1	TRBJ2-2	12	CASSEFAGELFF
TRBV5-1	TRBJ2-3	15	CASSAGSSRTDTQYF
TRBV6-1	TRBJ2-1	18	CASSEARGTSGRDYEQFF